This section outlines one TCR beta chain sequence together with its context. The data originate from a study of blood T cell repertoires in COVID-19. On the study more broadly: The United States, Italy and Spain supplied acute and convalescent COVID-19 samples. Sample material is recorded as cDNA or gDNA derived from T cells, B-cell-depleted T cells, or PBMCs.

Original data processing: Amplified reference gene primers provided the basis for estimating nucleated cell counts. Produced via immunoSEQ multiplex PCR; TCRdb's table is partial and in-frame only. V, J and clone size are taken as reported in that table, and D and trimming were inferred from the DNA itself. The sample carries about 34,000 clones, roughly 80% recorded once. Input material: peripheral blood. The origin of this receptor is a man at least 80 years old with active or convalescent COVID-19.

CDR3 coding DNA: TGTGCCAGCAGCATACCGGGACACTTGAACACTGAAGCTTTCTTT. It specifies CASSIPGHLNTEAFF. J is TRBJ1-1 and V is TRBV5-8; tentative D call: TRBD1 (6 bases). The CDR3 has 15 residues. Per the germline V gene, CDR1 is SGHTS and CDR2 is YDEGEE. Trimming cost V 4 bases and J 0 bases, with 13 bases left between them.